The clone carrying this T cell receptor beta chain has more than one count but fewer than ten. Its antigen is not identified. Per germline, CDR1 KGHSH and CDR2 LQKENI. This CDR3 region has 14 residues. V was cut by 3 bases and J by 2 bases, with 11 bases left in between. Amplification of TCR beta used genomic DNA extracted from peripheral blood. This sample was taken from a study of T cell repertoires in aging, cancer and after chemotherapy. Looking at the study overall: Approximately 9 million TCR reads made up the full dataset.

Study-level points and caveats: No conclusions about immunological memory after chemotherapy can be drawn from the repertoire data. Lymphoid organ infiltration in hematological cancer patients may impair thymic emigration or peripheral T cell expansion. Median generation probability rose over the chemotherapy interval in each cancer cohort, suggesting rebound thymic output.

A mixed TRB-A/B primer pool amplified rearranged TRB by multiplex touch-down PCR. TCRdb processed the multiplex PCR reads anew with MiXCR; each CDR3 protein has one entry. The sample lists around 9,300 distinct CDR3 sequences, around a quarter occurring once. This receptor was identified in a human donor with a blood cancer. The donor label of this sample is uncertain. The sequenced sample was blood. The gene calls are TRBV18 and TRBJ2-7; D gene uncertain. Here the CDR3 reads CASSPYASTYEQYF. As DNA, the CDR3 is TGTGCCAGCTCACCGTATGCATCAACCTACGAGCAGTACTTC.